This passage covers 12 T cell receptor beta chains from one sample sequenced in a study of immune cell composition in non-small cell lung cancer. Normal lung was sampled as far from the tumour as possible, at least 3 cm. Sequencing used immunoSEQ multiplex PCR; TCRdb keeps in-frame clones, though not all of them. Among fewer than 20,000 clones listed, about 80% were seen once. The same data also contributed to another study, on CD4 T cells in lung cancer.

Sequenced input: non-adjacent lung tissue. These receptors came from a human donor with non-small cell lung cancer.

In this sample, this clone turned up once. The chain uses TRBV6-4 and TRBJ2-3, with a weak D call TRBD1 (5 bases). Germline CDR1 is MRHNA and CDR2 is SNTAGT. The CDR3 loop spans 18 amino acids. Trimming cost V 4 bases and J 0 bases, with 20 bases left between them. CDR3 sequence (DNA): TGTGCCAGCAGTGCTCAGGGCGCAATACCTCGTAGCACAGATACGCAGTATTTT. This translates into CASSAQGAIPRSTDTQYF.

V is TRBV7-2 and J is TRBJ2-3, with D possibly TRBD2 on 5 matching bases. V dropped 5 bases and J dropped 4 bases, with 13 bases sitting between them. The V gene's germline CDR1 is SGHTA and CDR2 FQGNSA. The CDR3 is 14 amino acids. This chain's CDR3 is CASSPGVRADTQYF. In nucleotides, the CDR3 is TGTGCCAGCAGCCCCGGGGTGAGGGCAGATACGCAGTATTTT. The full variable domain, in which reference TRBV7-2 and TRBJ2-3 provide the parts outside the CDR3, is GAGVSQSPSNKVTEKGKDVELRCDPISGHTALYWYRQSLGQGLEFLIYFQGNSAPDKSGLPSDRFSAERTGGSVSTLTIQRTQQEDSAVYLCASSPGVRADTQYFGPGTRLTVL.

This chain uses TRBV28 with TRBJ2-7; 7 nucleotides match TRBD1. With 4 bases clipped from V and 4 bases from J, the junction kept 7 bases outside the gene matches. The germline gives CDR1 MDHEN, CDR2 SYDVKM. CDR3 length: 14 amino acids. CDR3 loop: CASSSGGAHYEQYF. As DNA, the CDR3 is TGTGCCAGCAGTTCAGGGGGAGCGCATTACGAGCAGTACTTC.

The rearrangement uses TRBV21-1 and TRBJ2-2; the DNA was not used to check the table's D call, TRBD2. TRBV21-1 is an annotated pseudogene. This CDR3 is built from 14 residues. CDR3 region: CARLLRGGIGELFF. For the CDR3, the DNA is TGTGCCAGACTACTCCGGGGGGGGATCGGGGAGCTGTTTTTT.

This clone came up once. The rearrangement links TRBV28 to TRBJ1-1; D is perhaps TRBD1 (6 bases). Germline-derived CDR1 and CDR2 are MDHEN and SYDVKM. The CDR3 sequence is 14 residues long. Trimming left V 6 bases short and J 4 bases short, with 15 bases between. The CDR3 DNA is TGTGCCAGCAGCGAACAGGGTTTGGGCACTGAAGCTTTCTTT. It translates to CASSEQGLGTEAFF.

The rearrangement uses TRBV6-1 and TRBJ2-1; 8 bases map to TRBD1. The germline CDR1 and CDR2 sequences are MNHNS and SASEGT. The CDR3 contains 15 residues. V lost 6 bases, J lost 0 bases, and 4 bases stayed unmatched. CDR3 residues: CASRRTGFSYNEQFF. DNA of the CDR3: TGTGCCAGCAGAAGGACAGGGTTCTCCTACAATGAGCAGTTCTTC.

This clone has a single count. The chain's CDR3 is CASSFTSGGYVYNEQFF. As DNA, the CDR3 is TGTGCCAGCAGCTTTACTAGCGGGGGATACGTATACAATGAGCAGTTCTTC. The chain links TRBV7-8 to TRBJ2-1, with 11 bases that match TRBD2. Germline CDR1 and CDR2: SGHVS and FQNEAQ. J gave up 4 bases and V 3 bases, and 8 bases lay outside the gene matches. The CDR3 contains 17 residues.

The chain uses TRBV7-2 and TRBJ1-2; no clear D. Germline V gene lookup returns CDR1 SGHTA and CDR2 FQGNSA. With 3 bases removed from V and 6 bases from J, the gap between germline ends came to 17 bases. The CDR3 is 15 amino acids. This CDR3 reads CASSFNSIPSHGYTF. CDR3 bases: TGTGCCAGCAGCTTTAACTCGATACCCTCCCATGGCTACACCTTC.

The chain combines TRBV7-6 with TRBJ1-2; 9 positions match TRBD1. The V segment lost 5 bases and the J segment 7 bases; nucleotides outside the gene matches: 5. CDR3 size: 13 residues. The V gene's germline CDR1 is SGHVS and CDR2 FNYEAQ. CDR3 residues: CASSEDRGSGYTF. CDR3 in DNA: TGTGCCAGCAGCGAGGACAGGGGAAGTGGCTACACCTTC.

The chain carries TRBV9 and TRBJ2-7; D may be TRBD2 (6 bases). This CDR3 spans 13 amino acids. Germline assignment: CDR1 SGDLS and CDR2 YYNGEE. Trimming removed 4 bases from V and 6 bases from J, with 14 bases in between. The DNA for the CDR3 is TGTGCCAGCAGCCCCGGAGGGGAAGGCGAGCAGTACTTC. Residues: CASSPGGEGEQYF. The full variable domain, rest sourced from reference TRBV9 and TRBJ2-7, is DSGVTQTPKHLITATGQRVTLRCSPRSGDLSVYWYQQSLDQGLQFLIQYYNGEERAKGNILERFSAQQFPDLHSELNLSSLELGDSALYFCASSPGGEGEQYFGPGTRLTVT.

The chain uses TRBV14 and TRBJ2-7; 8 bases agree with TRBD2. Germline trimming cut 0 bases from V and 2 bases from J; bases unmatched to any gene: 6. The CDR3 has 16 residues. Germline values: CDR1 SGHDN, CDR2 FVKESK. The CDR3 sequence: CASSQDFGSGAYEQYF. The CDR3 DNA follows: TGTGCCAGCAGCCAAGATTTCGGTAGCGGGGCCTACGAGCAGTACTTC. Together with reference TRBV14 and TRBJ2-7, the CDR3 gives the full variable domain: EAGVTQFPSHSVIEKGQTVTLRCDPISGHDNLYWYRRVMGKEIKFLLHFVKESKQDESGMPNNRFLAERTGGTYSTLKVQPAELEDSGVYFCASSQDFGSGAYEQYFGPGTRLTVT.

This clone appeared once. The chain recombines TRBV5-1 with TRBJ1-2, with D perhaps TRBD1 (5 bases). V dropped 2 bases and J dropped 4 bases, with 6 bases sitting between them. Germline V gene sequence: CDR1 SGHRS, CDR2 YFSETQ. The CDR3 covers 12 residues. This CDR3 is CASSFDSYGYTF. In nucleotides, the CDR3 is TGCGCCAGCAGCTTTGACAGCTATGGCTACACCTTC.